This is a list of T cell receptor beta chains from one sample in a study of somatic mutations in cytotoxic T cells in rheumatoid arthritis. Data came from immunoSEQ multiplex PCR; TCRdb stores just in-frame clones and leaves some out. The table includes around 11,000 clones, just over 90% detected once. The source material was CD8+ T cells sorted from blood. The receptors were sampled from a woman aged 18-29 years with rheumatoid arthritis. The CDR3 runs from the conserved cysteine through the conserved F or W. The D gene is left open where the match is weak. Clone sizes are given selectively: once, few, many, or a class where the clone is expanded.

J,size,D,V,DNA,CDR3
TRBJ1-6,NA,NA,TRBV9,TGTGCCAGCAGCGTAGGGAGTTCACCCCTCCACTTT,CASSVGSSPLHF
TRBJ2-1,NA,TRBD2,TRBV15,TGTGCCACCAGGGGGACTAGCGGGAACAATGAGCAGTTCTTC,CATRGTSGNNEQFF
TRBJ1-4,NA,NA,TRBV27,TGTGCCAGCAGCCAAATCCAGGGGAGCGATGAAAAACTGTTTTTT,CASSQIQGSDEKLFF
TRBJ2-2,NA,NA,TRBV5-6,TGTGCCAGCAGCTTCATGATTTCGGGGGTGAACACCGGGGAGCTGTTTTTT,CASSFMISGVNTGELFF
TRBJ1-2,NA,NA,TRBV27,TGTGCCAGCAGTATAACAGTATACCACAACTATGGCTACACCTTC,CASSITVYHNYGYTF
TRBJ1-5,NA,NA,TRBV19,TGTGCCACTACACCGGGGTCGGCGCCCCAGCATTTT,CATTPGSAPQHF
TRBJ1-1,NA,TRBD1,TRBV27,TGTGCCAGCAGTCTACAGGGGAGAGGCACTGAAGCTTTCTTT,CASSLQGRGTEAFF
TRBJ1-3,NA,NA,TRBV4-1,TGCGCCAGCAGCCAAGATCCAGGGGACGGAAACACCATATATTTT,CASSQDPGDGNTIYF
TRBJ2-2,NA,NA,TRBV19,TGTGCCAGTAGTATACAGACCGGGGAGCTGTTTTTT,CASSIQTGELFF
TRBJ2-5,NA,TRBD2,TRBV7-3,TGTGCCAGCAGCTTTGGCGGGAGTGAGACCCAGTACTTC,CASSFGGSETQYF
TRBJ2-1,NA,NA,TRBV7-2,TGTGCCAGCAGCCGAGCGGAGAGGGCCCCCTTTTCGGATGAGCAGTTCTTC,CASSRAERAPFSDEQFF
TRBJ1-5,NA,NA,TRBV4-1,TGCGCCAGCAGCCAAGGCGCCGAAGAAAATAGCAATCAGCCCCAGCATTTT,CASSQGAEENSNQPQHF
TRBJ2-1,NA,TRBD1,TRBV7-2,TGTGCCAGCAGCCAAAGGACAGGATACAATGAGCAGTTCTTC,CASSQRTGYNEQFF
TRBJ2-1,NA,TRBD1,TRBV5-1,TGCGCCAGCAACAGGGGAAATGAGCAGTTCTTC,CASNRGNEQFF
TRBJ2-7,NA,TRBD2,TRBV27,TGTGCCAGCAGTCTCGGGACTAGCCCCTTCTACGAGCAGTACTTC,CASSLGTSPFYEQYF
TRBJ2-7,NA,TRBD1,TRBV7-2,TGTGCCAGCAGCCCTCGACAGGGATGGTACGAGCAGTACTTC,CASSPRQGWYEQYF
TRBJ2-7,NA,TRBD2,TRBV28,TGTGCCAGCAGACGACTAGCGGGAGTCAACGAGCAGTACTTC,CASRRLAGVNEQYF
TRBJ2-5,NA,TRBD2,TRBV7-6,TGTGCCAGCAGCTTAGAAGCGGGGGAACAAGAGACCCAGTACTTC,CASSLEAGEQETQYF
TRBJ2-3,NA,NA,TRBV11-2,TGTGCCAGCAGCTTAAGCCCAGATACGCAGTATTTT,CASSLSPDTQYF
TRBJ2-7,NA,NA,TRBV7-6,TGTGCCAGCAGCTTACTATCGGGTGTCGAGCAGTACTTC,CASSLLSGVEQYF
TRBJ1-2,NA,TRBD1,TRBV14,TGTGCCAGCAGCCCCCGAGACAGGGTTTATGAATATGGCTACACCTTC,CASSPRDRVYEYGYTF
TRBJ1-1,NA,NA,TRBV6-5,TGTGCCAGCAGTCTTATTAGGGGTGAAGCTTTCTTT,CASSLIRGEAFF
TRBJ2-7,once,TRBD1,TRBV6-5,TGTGCCAGCAGTTACCAGGGGGCAGGGGAGCAGTACTTC,CASSYQGAGEQYF
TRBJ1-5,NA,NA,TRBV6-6,TGTGCCAGCAGTCCGAAAGAGGCCCAGCATTTT,CASSPKEAQHF
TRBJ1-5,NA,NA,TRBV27,TGTGCCAGCAGTTTAGGGGGGGGTCAGCCCCAGCATTTT,CASSLGGGQPQHF
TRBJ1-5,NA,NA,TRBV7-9,TGTGCCAGCAGCTTAGAGGACTTCGACAGGCAGCCCCAGCATTTT,CASSLEDFDRQPQHF
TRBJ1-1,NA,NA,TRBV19,TGTGCCAGTAGTTGGGGGCCTGAAGCTTTCTTT,CASSWGPEAFF
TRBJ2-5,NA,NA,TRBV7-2,TGTGCCAGCAGCCCCGGGACACACCTTGGGAGAGAGACCCAGTACTTC,CASSPGTHLGRETQYF
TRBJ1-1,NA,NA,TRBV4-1,TGCGCCAGCAGCCAAGATGGGCAGGACACTGAAGCTTTCTTT,CASSQDGQDTEAFF
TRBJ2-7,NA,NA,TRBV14,TGTGCCAGCAGCAGGGGGAAGGGGCCCTACGAGCAGTACTTC,CASSRGKGPYEQYF
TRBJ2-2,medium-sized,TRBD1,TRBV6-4,TGTGCCAGCAGTGACACAGACAGGGGAAGCACCGGGGAGCTGTTTTTT,CASSDTDRGSTGELFF
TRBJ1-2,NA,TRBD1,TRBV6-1,TGTGCCAGTGACCGGGACAGGTGGGACTATGGCTACACCTTC,CASDRDRWDYGYTF
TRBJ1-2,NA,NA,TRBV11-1,TGTGCCAGCAGCTTAGACAGGACAGGCTACACCTTC,CASSLDRTGYTF
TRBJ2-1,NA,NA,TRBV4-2,TGTGCCAGCAGCCAACGGGTTTCTGAGCAGTTCTTC,CASSQRVSEQFF
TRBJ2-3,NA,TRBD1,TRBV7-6,TGTGCCAGCAGCTTAGAGGGGACAGGGGAAGATACGCAGTATTTT,CASSLEGTGEDTQYF
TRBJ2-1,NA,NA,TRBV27,TGTGCCAGCAGTTACTCCGGGACTTCGACCTACAATGAGCAGTTCTTC,CASSYSGTSTYNEQFF
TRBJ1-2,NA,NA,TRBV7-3,TGTGCCAGCAGCTTACAGGGTGTCTATGGCTACACCTTC,CASSLQGVYGYTF
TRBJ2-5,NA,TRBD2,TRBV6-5,TGTGCCAGTAAACTCGGGACTAAGGAGACCCAGTACTTC,CASKLGTKETQYF
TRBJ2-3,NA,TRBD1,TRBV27,TGTGCCAGCAGAGGGGGCCCTACGCAGTATTTT,CASRGGPTQYF
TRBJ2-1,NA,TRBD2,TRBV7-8,TGTGCCAGCAGCTTCCGGACTAGCGGGGGCAGATCCCACAATGAGCAGTTCTTC,CASSFRTSGGRSHNEQFF
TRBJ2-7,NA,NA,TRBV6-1,TGTGCCAGCAGTGTGGAGGACGGAGACCTCTACGAGCAGTACTTC,CASSVEDGDLYEQYF
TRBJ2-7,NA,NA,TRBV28,TGTGCCAGCAGTCACCCTACGGGCTCGGTACTAGGCTTTGACGAGCAGTACTTC,CASSHPTGSVLGFDEQYF
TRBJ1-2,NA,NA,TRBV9,TGTGCCAGCAGCGGTACAGCTAACTATGGCTACACCTTC,CASSGTANYGYTF
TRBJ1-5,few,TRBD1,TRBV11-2,TGTGCCAGCAGCCATATAGGACAGGGACCGAATCAGCCCCAGCATTTT,CASSHIGQGPNQPQHF
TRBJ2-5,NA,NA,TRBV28,TGTGCCAGCAGTACGCGGCCGTCAGAGACCCAGTACTTC,CASSTRPSETQYF
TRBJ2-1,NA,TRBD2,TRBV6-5,TGTGCCAGCAGCCCCGGGGGGGATGAGCAGTTCTTC,CASSPGGDEQFF
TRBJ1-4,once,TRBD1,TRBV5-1,TGCGCCAGCAGCCCGGGGGGACAGGGGGCGCGAGAAAAACTGTTTTTT,CASSPGGQGAREKLFF
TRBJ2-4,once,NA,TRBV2,TGTGCCAGCGAGCTGAAGGAGGGTATTCAGTACTTC,CASELKEGIQYF
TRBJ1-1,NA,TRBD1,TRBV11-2,TGTGCCAGCAGCTTAGACCCGGACAGGGGGCGAGTGCTTTTCTTT,CASSLDPDRGRVLFF
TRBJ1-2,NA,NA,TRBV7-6,TGTGCCAGCAGCTTAGCCGGCGGGGTGGCTAACTATGGCTACACCTTC,CASSLAGGVANYGYTF
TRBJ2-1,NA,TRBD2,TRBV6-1,TGTGCCAGCAAAACTAGCGGTTACAATGAGCAGTTCTTC,CASKTSGYNEQFF
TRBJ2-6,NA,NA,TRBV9,TGTGCCAGCAGCCCCACAGGTCACCCTGGGGCCAACGTCCTGACTTTC,CASSPTGHPGANVLTF
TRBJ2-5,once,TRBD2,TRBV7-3,TGTGCCAGCAGCTTACTCGGGAGGCTGTGGGAGACCCAGTACTTC,CASSLLGRLWETQYF
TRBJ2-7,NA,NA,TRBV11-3,TGTGCCAGCAGCCCGGGACTGAGCTACGAGCAGTACTTC,CASSPGLSYEQYF
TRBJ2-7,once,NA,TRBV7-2,TGTGCCAGCAGCCAAGAACTCGGAGGGAAGAACGAGCAGTACTTC,CASSQELGGKNEQYF
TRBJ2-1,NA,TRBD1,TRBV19,TGTGCCAGTAGTTACCGGACAGGCTACAATGAGCAGTTCTTC,CASSYRTGYNEQFF